These T cell receptor beta chains were read from a single sample in a study of blood T cell repertoires in COVID-19. Assay used: immunoSEQ multiplex PCR; TCRdb lists only in-frame clones, some missing. The sample lists roughly 100,000 clones, about 91% seen once, with around 6% in the top ten. The sample was peripheral blood. All receptors come from a human donor in a cohort sampled during active COVID-19. CDR3s include the opening cysteine and the closing phenylalanine or tryptophan. The D gene is left open where the match is weak. Where a row states a size, it is once, few, many or the class of an expanded clone; other rows omit it.

size	J	length	V	D	DNA	CDR3
.	TRBJ1-1	15	TRBV6-5	.	TGTGCCAGCTGGATTAGACGAGGAAAGAACACTGAAGCTTTCTTT	CASWIRRGKNTEAFF
.	TRBJ2-7	15	TRBV7-2	TRBD1	TGTGCCAGCAGCTCCGTTCCGGACAGGGGTTACGAGCAGTACTTC	CASSSVPDRGYEQYF
.	TRBJ2-3	13	TRBV9	.	TGTGCCAGCAGCGTACGGGGGACAGATACGCAGTATTTT	CASSVRGTDTQYF
.	TRBJ2-5	14	TRBV9	TRBD1	TGTGCCAGCAGCGGTACAGGGGGAAAAGAGACCCAGTACTTC	CASSGTGGKETQYF
.	TRBJ1-2	14	TRBV6-5	TRBD1	TGTGCCAGCACCCGGACCGGGACAGGGAATGGCTACACCTTC	CASTRTGTGNGYTF
.	TRBJ2-7	15	TRBV30	TRBD2	TGTGCCTGGACCCATAGCGGGAGATTGGGCCACGAGCAGTACTTC	CAWTHSGRLGHEQYF
.	TRBJ2-1	15	TRBV7-8	TRBD2	TGTGCCAGCAGCTTAGAGGCGGGAGCACTCAATGAGCAGTTCTTC	CASSLEAGALNEQFF
.	TRBJ2-3	17	TRBV7-2	TRBD2	TGTGCCAGCAGCTTAGAATTTGCTAGCGGGAGGGCAGATACGCAGTATTTT	CASSLEFASGRADTQYF
.	TRBJ2-7	12	TRBV3-1/TRBV3-2	.	TGTGCCACCCCGACAGGATCCTACGAGCAGTACTTC	CATPTGSYEQYF
once	TRBJ1-5	14	TRBV15	.	TGTGCCACCAGCAGAGACTATAGCAATCAGCCCCAGCATTTT	CATSRDYSNQPQHF
.	TRBJ1-5	15	TRBV7-2	.	TGTGCCAGCAGCTTAGGTGGACAGCCTAATCAGCCCCAGCATTTT	CASSLGGQPNQPQHF
.	TRBJ1-2	18	TRBV7-9	TRBD1	TGTGCCAGCAGCTTAGAGATAGGGACAGAGCCTACTAACTATGGCTACACCTTC	CASSLEIGTEPTNYGYTF
.	TRBJ1-1	13	TRBV29-1	TRBD1	TGCAGCGTTGACAGGGGGCAGGACACTGAAGCTTTCTTT	CSVDRGQDTEAFF
.	TRBJ2-3	15	TRBV13	TRBD2	TGTGCCAGCAGCGTCCTAGCGGGAGACACAGATACGCAGTATTTT	CASSVLAGDTDTQYF
few	TRBJ2-1	13	TRBV6-2/TRBV6-3	.	TGTGCCAGCAGCGACCAGGGGTACGATGAGCAGTTCTTC	CASSDQGYDEQFF
.	TRBJ2-4	19	TRBV11-2	.	TGTGCCAGCAGCCTCCTCGCCCTAGCAGGGGGGTCCCGGGGGATGGTTCAGTACTTC	CASSLLALAGGSRGMVQYF
.	TRBJ2-3	15	TRBV11-3	TRBD1	TGTGCCAGCAGCTTGACAGGGGACGGCACAGATACGCAGTATTTT	CASSLTGDGTDTQYF
.	TRBJ2-7	16	TRBV5-1	.	TGCGCCAGCAGCCTGACACCCGGGACACCGATCGACGAGCAGTACTTC	CASSLTPGTPIDEQYF
.	TRBJ2-3	13	TRBV2	.	TGTGCCAGCAGAGAGTCAGGGGACCCTACGCAGTATTTT	CASRESGDPTQYF
.	TRBJ1-1	14	TRBV28	.	TGTGCCAGCAGTCCCCAGGGTATGAACACTGAAGCTTTCTTT	CASSPQGMNTEAFF
.	TRBJ2-6	15	TRBV19	.	TGTGCCAGTAGTATAGGCGTAGCTGGGGCCAACGTCCTGACTTTC	CASSIGVAGANVLTF
.	TRBJ1-5	15	TRBV23-1	.	TGCGCCAGCAGTTACTGGGAAAAGGGAGGCCAGCCCCAGCATTTT	CASSYWEKGGQPQHF
.	TRBJ2-7	14	TRBV28	.	TGTGCCAGCAGTTTTACAGGTACTCTCTACGAGCAGTACTTC	CASSFTGTLYEQYF
.	TRBJ1-1	14	TRBV4-2	TRBD1	TGTGCCAGCACCGAGACAGGGCGGAACACTGAAGCTTTCTTT	CASTETGRNTEAFF
.	TRBJ1-1	17	TRBV5-1	.	TGCGCCAGCAGCTTGGAGGCCCAGGGCTCTTTGAACACTGAAGCTTTCTTT	CASSLEAQGSLNTEAFF
.	TRBJ1-1	16	TRBV6-5	.	TGTGCCAGCAGTTCTTTCAGGGGATCCGGGAACACTGAAGCTTTCTTT	CASSSFRGSGNTEAFF
.	TRBJ1-4	13	TRBV6-6	.	TGTGCCAGCTCTCCGGGGGGTAACGAGGAACTGTTTTTT	CASSPGGNEELFF
.	TRBJ2-1	15	TRBV6-5	TRBD1	TGTGCCAGCAGTTTGGGGACAGGGGGCCACAATGAGCAGTTCTTC	CASSLGTGGHNEQFF
.	TRBJ1-1	13	TRBV5-1	.	TGCGCCAGCAGCTCGGACAGCTACACTGAAGCTTTCTTT	CASSSDSYTEAFF
.	TRBJ1-6	14	TRBV7-9	TRBD1	TGTGCCAGCAGCCCCCGACAGGGGGTCTCACCCCTCCACTTT	CASSPRQGVSPLHF
.	TRBJ2-1	14	TRBV10-3	TRBD2	TGTGCCATCCTTAATAGCGGGGGGGACAATGAGCAGTTCTTC	CAILNSGGDNEQFF
.	TRBJ1-2	15	TRBV7-2	.	TGTGCCAGCAGCTTAGACCGGGGAAGGAACTATGGCTACACCTTC	CASSLDRGRNYGYTF
.	TRBJ2-2	20	TRBV18	TRBD2	TGTGCCAGCTCACCATGTTCACTGGCGGGGGGCCGGTATGATACCGGGGAGCTGTTTTTT	CASSPCSLAGGRYDTGELFF
.	TRBJ1-1	15	TRBV3-1/TRBV3-2	.	TGTGCCAGCAGCCATCCGGGACAATTGAACACTGAAGCTTTCTTT	CASSHPGQLNTEAFF
.	TRBJ1-2	13	TRBV27	TRBD1	TGTGCCAGCAGTTTAAGACAGGGCAGTGGCTACACCTTC	CASSLRQGSGYTF
.	TRBJ1-2	14	TRBV14	TRBD1	TGTGCCAGCAGCCAAGGGGCCAGGGGGCCTGGCTACACCTTC	CASSQGARGPGYTF
.	TRBJ2-7	15	TRBV4-3	TRBD1	TGCGCCAGCAGCCAAGGTGGGGACAGTTCCTACGAGCAGTACTTC	CASSQGGDSSYEQYF
.	TRBJ1-5	15	TRBV6-2/TRBV6-3	.	TGTGCCAGCAGTTACTCAGGGACAAAGTATCAGCCCCAGCATTTT	CASSYSGTKYQPQHF
.	TRBJ1-6	13	TRBV4-3	.	TGCGCCAGCAGCCAGTCAGGGGATTCACCCCTCCACTTT	CASSQSGDSPLHF
.	TRBJ2-3	13	TRBV29-1	.	TGCAGCGTTGCTCCGAGATTTACAGATACGCAGTATTTT	CSVAPRFTDTQYF
.	TRBJ2-3	15	TRBV13	.	TGTGCCAGCATCTTGCGGAAGGAGAGACCAGATACGCAGTATTTT	CASILRKERPDTQYF
.	TRBJ2-3	16	TRBV2	TRBD1	TGTGCCAGCAGTGACGACAGGGTTGGGATCACAGATACGCAGTATTTT	CASSDDRVGITDTQYF
.	TRBJ2-7	15	TRBV11-2	TRBD1	TGTGCCAGCAGCCTAGACAGGGGCCTCTACGAGTGGCAGTACTTC	CASSLDRGLYEWQYF